The rows below give T cell receptor beta chains drawn from one sample of a study of cytomegalovirus exposure and HLA in healthy donors. Produced via immunoSEQ multiplex PCR; TCRdb's table is partial and in-frame only. In the table there are 90,000 to 120,000 clones, 76% of which are singletons. The sample comprised PBMCs. The receptors come from a woman aged 45 to 65 in good health and CMV-seropositive. The CDR3 runs from the conserved cysteine through the conserved F or W. The order of the fields is J gene, V gene, clone size, D gene, CDR3 DNA, CDR3 protein. A D gene is named only where the DNA matches it firmly. Where a row states a size, it is once, few, many or the class of an expanded clone; other rows omit it.

TRBJ2-1 TRBV2 - TRBD2 TGTGCCAGCAGCTTAGCGGGAGGGGAATATGAGCAGTTCTTC CASSLAGGEYEQFF
TRBJ2-2 TRBV27 few - TGTGCCAGCAGCTCCCAGGGGAAGAACACCGGGGAGCTGTTTTTT CASSSQGKNTGELFF
TRBJ1-1 TRBV11-2 once TRBD1 TGTGCCAGCAGCCGAAGGACAGGGGGCTACACTGAAGCTTTCTTT CASSRRTGGYTEAFF
TRBJ2-3 TRBV9 - - TGTGCCAGCAGCGTAGGTGGGCGGGGAATGGATACGCAGTATTTT CASSVGGRGMDTQYF
TRBJ2-2 TRBV5-8 - TRBD2 TGTGCCAGCAGCTTCCCTCTAGCGGGAGGTAACACCGGGGAGCTGTTTTTT CASSFPLAGGNTGELFF
TRBJ2-5 TRBV2 - - TGTGCCAGCAGTGAGTATTGGACAGAAGAGACCCAGTACTTC CASSEYWTEETQYF
TRBJ2-2 TRBV19 few TRBD2 TGTGCCAGTAGTATCGGAGCGGGAGGGCCGGTCGGGGAGCTGTTTTTT CASSIGAGGPVGELFF
TRBJ1-1 TRBV7-9 - - TGTGCCAGCAGCTTACCCGCAGGGCAAAACACTGAAGCTTTCTTT CASSLPAGQNTEAFF
TRBJ1-3 TRBV11-2 few TRBD1 TGTGCCAGCAGCTTAGAGACAGGGGGCGCGGACACCATATATTTT CASSLETGGADTIYF
TRBJ2-3 TRBV27 - - TGTGCCAGTAGGGCAGCGGGCCGTAGCACAGATACGCAGTATTTT CASRAAGRSTDTQYF
TRBJ2-7 TRBV11-2 - TRBD2 TGTGCCAGCAGCTTTTGGGAGGGTCCCCCCGGGGGGGAGCAGTACTTC CASSFWEGPPGGEQYF
TRBJ1-2 TRBV9 - TRBD1 TGTGCCAGCAGCGAAGGACAGGGCTCCTATGGCTACACCTTC CASSEGQGSYGYTF
TRBJ2-7 TRBV28 - TRBD1 TGTGCCAGCAGTTTAATTTCCGGGACAGTCTACGAGCAGTACTTC CASSLISGTVYEQYF
TRBJ1-2 TRBV7-3 - - TGTGCCAGCAGCCAACCCCGGGGGTTCTTCTATGGCTACACCTTC CASSQPRGFFYGYTF
TRBJ2-2 TRBV27 - TRBD1 TGTGCCAGCAAGGGACAGGGGAACACCGGGGAGCTGTTTTTT CASKGQGNTGELFF
TRBJ2-7 TRBV13 - TRBD1 TGTGCCAGCAGCCCACGAGACAGGGGAATCAACTACGAGCAGTACTTC CASSPRDRGINYEQYF
TRBJ1-3 TRBV9 few - TGTGCCAGCAACTACGCCGGCGTGGACACCATATATTTT CASNYAGVDTIYF
TRBJ1-1 TRBV5-1 - - TGCGCCAGCAGCTTCATCCTTGAGGGCAGGGCTTTCTTT CASSFILEGRAFF
TRBJ1-2 TRBV6-1 - TRBD1 TGTGCCAGCAGTGTTGGGACAGGTCTGTATGGCTACACCTTC CASSVGTGLYGYTF
TRBJ2-1 TRBV6-1 - - TGTGCCAGCAGTGAACTCCCCGGGACTTCACTGTTCTTC CASSELPGTSLFF
TRBJ2-7 TRBV4-2 - - TGTGCCAGCAGCCAAGAAGAATTAAGAGGGGGCGAGCAGTACTTC CASSQEELRGGEQYF
TRBJ1-2 TRBV7-9 - - TGTGCCAGCAGCTTAGTGGGAGGTGAGGACAATGGCTACACCTTC CASSLVGGEDNGYTF
TRBJ2-7 TRBV18 once - TGTGCCAGCTCACCGGACAGCTACTACGAGCAGTACTTC CASSPDSYYEQYF